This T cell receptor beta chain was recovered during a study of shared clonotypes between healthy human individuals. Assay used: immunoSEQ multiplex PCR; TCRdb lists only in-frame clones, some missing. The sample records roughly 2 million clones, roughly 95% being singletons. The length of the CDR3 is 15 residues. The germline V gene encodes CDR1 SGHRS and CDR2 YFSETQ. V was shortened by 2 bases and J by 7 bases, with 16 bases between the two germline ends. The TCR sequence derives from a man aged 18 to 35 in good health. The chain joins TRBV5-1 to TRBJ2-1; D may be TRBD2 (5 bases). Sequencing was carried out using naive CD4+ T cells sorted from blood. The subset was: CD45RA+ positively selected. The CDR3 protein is CASSFGMGRVNEQFF. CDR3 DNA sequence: TGCGCCAGCAGCTTCGGGATGGGGAGAGTTAATGAGCAGTTCTTC.